This TCR beta chain was observed in a study of blood T cell repertoires in COVID-19. Study-level background: T cells, B-cell-depleted T cells, or PBMCs supplied cDNA or gDNA.

Profiled with immunoSEQ multiplex PCR; TCRdb holds only in-frame clones, not every one. Found here are 150,000 to 160,000 clones, approximately 82% of them singletons; the top ten hold around 9.8%. V lost 3 bases to trimming and J lost 4 bases, with 15 bases between them. Germline V lookup: CDR1 MDHEN, CDR2 SYDVKM. The CDR3 totals 15 residues. The TCR was taken from a woman between 45 and 60 years old with acute or convalescent COVID-19. The specimen sequenced was peripheral blood. This chain joins TRBV28 and TRBJ2-5; maybe TRBD2 (6 bases). The chain's CDR3 is CASSFRSLGGETQYF. The DNA of the CDR3 is TGTGCCAGCAGTTTCCGAAGCCTGGGGGGAGAGACCCAGTACTTC.